The sequence of this T cell receptor (beta chain) was determined in a study of blood T cell repertoires in COVID-19. The table came from immunoSEQ multiplex PCR; TCRdb's copy has only in-frame clones and leaves some out. Of about 240,000 clones in the sample, 75% to 90% were seen once. This CDR3 comprises 15 residues. The V end was cut by 3 bases, the J end by 4 bases, with 16 bases between. The germline gives CDR1 SGHRS, CDR2 YFSETQ. The chain combines TRBV5-1 with TRBJ1-1; D perhaps matches TRBD1 (6 bases). Sequences were obtained from peripheral blood. The source is a woman aged 55-69 years with active or convalescent COVID-19. CDR3 residues: CASSSGGGQSTEAFF. In DNA form, the CDR3 reads TGCGCCAGCAGCTCCGGGGGGGGGCAGAGCACTGAAGCTTTCTTT.